The 23 T cell receptor beta chains given below trace back to one sample, sequenced in a study of persistence of HIV-infected CD4 T cells. The immunoSEQ assay was version 4, run in survey mode. Some clones are missing from TCRdb's copy, which holds only in-frame ones; the method was immunoSEQ multiplex PCR. The table lists around 39,000 clones, approximately 78% of them singletons. Overlapping HIV-1 Gag 15-mer peptides at approximately 1 ug per peptide per mL were used. Memory cells lacking CD40L and CD69 with high CD45RO were sorted. Their antigen targets remain unknown. The starting material was cultured CD4+ T cells from PBMCs, obtained from a patient who received antiretroviral therapy. Every receptor here comes from an adult with HIV. The donor label of this sample is uncertain.

The chain recombines TRBV5-8 with TRBJ2-2; D uncertain. The germline V gene has CDR1 SGHTS and CDR2 YDEGEE. Trimming shortened V by 6 bases and J by 1 base, and 10 bases separated the two germline ends. The CDR3 is 14 residues long. The CDR3 loop reads CASTVDWNTGELFF. The CDR3 coding sequence is TGTGCCAGCACCGTTGACTGGAACACCGGGGAGCTGTTTTTT.

The CDR3 here is CASSARRGVDEAFF. The CDR3 nucleotides read TGCGCCAGCAGCGCCCGCAGGGGAGTGGATGAAGCTTTCTTT. The rearrangement links TRBV5-1 to TRBJ1-1, with a possible D match to TRBD1 (6 bases). In germline, CDR1 is SGHRS, CDR2 YFSETQ. This CDR3 has 14 amino acids. Trimming shortened V by 4 bases and J by 7 bases, and 17 bases separated the two germline ends.

This clone was picked up a small number of times. The CDR3 protein is CASSGVGAGELFF. DNA of the CDR3: TGTGCCAGCAGCGGCGTTGGGGCCGGGGAGCTGTTTTTT. The J gene is TRBJ2-2, the V gene TRBV2; unclear D gene. This CDR3 has 13 residues. The V gene's germline CDR1 is SNHLY and CDR2 FYNNEI. V was shortened by 6 bases and J by 6 bases, with 11 bases between the two germline ends. The full variable domain, completed using reference TRBV2 and TRBJ2-2, is EPEVTQTPSHQVTQMGQEVILRCVPISNHLYFYWYRQILGQKVEFLVSFYNNEISEKSEIFDDQFSVERPDGSNFTLKIRSTKLEDSAMYFCASSGVGAGELFFGEGSRLTVL.

This clone was detected only once. This rearrangement joins TRBV14 to TRBJ2-3; D ambiguous. The CDR3 has 17 residues. V was trimmed by 1 base and J by 2 bases, leaving 16 bases between them. Germline V CDR1 and CDR2: SGHDN, FVKESK. As DNA, the CDR3 is TGTGCCAGCAGCCAAGCTTACTCCTTATCGGACACAGATACGCAGTATTTT. Translation: CASSQAYSLSDTDTQYF. The variable domain in full, completed from reference TRBV14 and TRBJ2-3, reads EAGVTQFPSHSVIEKGQTVTLRCDPISGHDNLYWYRRVMGKEIKFLLHFVKESKQDESGMPNNRFLAERTGGTYSTLKVQPAELEDSGVYFCASSQAYSLSDTDTQYFGPGTRLTVL.

The chain uses TRBV29-1 and TRBJ2-3, with 7 bases aligning to TRBD2. There are 14 residues in the CDR3. J was trimmed by 1 base and V by 4 bases; bases with no gene match: 5. Looked up from germline, CDR1 is SQVTM and CDR2 is ANQGSEA. CDR3 coding DNA: TGCAGCGTTGCAATTCGGGGGGGCACAGATACGCAGTATTTT. This gives the protein CSVAIRGGTDTQYF.

This clone was picked up one time. This sequence joins TRBV19 and TRBJ1-1; D might be TRBD1 (6 bases). Deletions cut 4 bases from V and 0 bases from J, with 9 bases between. The CDR3 is 14 residues long. The germline CDR1 and CDR2 sequences are LNHDA and SQIVND (reference sequence). This CDR3 is CASSTQGLNTEAFF. The CDR3 DNA reads as TGTGCCAGTAGTACGCAGGGGTTGAACACTGAAGCTTTCTTT.

The gene calls are TRBV20-1 and TRBJ2-3; TRBD1 matches at 7 bases. Looked up from germline, CDR1 is DFQATT and CDR2 is SNEGSKA (reference sequence). The V and J ends lost 5 bases and 4 bases, in that order; junction bases with no gene match: 0. This CDR3 is built from 11 residues. CDR3 region: CSAGTADTQYF. DNA for the CDR3: TGCAGTGCTGGGACAGCAGATACGCAGTATTTT.

The chain is built from TRBV7-8 and TRBJ1-1, with D possibly being TRBD1 (5 bases). V shed 5 bases and J shed 0 bases, with 7 bases lying between them. Germline V gene sequence: CDR1 SGHVS, CDR2 FQNEAQ. The CDR3 extends over 13 amino acids. This chain's CDR3 is CASSVQVNTEAFF. CDR3 sequence (DNA): TGTGCCAGCAGCGTACAGGTGAACACTGAAGCTTTCTTT.

The V call is TRBV20-1, the J call TRBJ1-5; possibly TRBD1 for D (6 bases). Trimming took off 3 bases at V and 4 bases at J, with 22 bases between the two ends. The germline V gene has CDR1 DFQATT and CDR2 SNEGSKA (reference sequence). This CDR3 has 17 amino acids. The DNA for the CDR3 is TGCAGTGCTAGTATGTTAGGGGGGGGCAGAGATAATCAGCCCCAGCATTTT. Protein sequence: CSASMLGGGRDNQPQHF.

The rearrangement links TRBV7-9 to TRBJ1-2, with unresolved D. This CDR3 has 13 amino acids. CDR1 and CDR2 from the germline V gene are SEHNR and FQNEAQ (reference sequence). V lost 3 bases and J 2 bases, leaving 7 bases between the germline ends. CDR3 coding DNA: TGTGCCAGCAGCTTTGAGGGAAACTATGGCTACACCTTC. Its protein product is CASSFEGNYGYTF. Full variable domain (remainder filled in from reference TRBV7-9 and TRBJ1-2): DTGVSQNPRHKITKRGQNVTFRCDPISEHNRLYWYRQTLGQGPEFLTYFQNEAQLEKSRLLSDRFSAERPKGSFSTLEIQRTEQGDSAMYLCASSFEGNYGYTFGSGTRLTVV.

The chain couples TRBV6-5 to TRBJ2-6; TRBD1 matches at 9 bases. The CDR3 is 15 amino acids. J was trimmed by 2 bases and V by 6 bases; bases with no gene match: 2. Per the germline V gene, CDR1 is MNHEY and CDR2 is SVGAGI. In DNA, the CDR3 is TGTGCCAGCAGAACAGGGGGCGCTGGGGCCAACGTCCTGACTTTC. Its translation is CASRTGGAGANVLTF.

The gene calls are TRBV6-5 and TRBJ1-1, with TRBD1 matching 7 bases. The CDR3 runs to 13 residues. The V gene end was trimmed by 5 bases and the J gene end by 7 bases; junction bases not matched to a gene: 7. CDR1 is MNHEY and CDR2 is SVGAGI in the germline V gene. The CDR3 coding sequence is TGTGCCAGCAGTCCAGGGGGGGTTGTTGAAGCTTTCTTT. Protein product: CASSPGGVVEAFF.

V gene TRBV14 combines with J gene TRBJ1-1; D may be TRBD1 (5 bases). This CDR3 is 16 amino acids long. V was pared by 1 base and J by 3 bases, with 15 bases between. Germline V CDR1 and CDR2: SGHDN, FVKESK. CDR3 coding DNA: TGTGCCAGCAGCCAAGCGCGCCGGGGCAGGTACACTGAAGCTTTCTTT. The encoded protein is CASSQARRGRYTEAFF.

The rearrangement links TRBV10-3 to TRBJ2-7; possibly TRBD1 for D (6 bases). V was pared by 9 bases and J by 2 bases, with 14 bases between. This CDR3 has 13 amino acids. Germline V CDR1 and CDR2: ENHRY, SYGVKD. The CDR3 region has the DNA TGTGCCATGAGCGGCAGGGGTACCTACGAGCAGTACTTC. The encoded protein is CAMSGRGTYEQYF.

The rearrangement uses TRBV19 and TRBJ1-2; the match to TRBD1 covers 9 bases. The V and J ends lost 7 bases and 7 bases, in that order; junction bases with no gene match: 10. CDR1 and CDR2 (germline): LNHDA, SQIVND (reference sequence). The CDR3 has 14 amino acids. The CDR3: CASTPGQGGLGYTF. CDR3 nucleotides: TGTGCCAGTACCCCGGGACAGGGAGGTCTTGGCTACACCTTC.

The gene calls are TRBV18 and TRBJ1-4, with TRBD1 matching over 7 bases. The germline V gene encodes CDR1 KGHSH and CDR2 LQKENI. CDR3 length equals 14 residues. V was pared by 6 bases and J by 4 bases, with 5 bases of the junction left unmatched. CDR3 sequence: CASSRDRNNEKLFF. CDR3 bases: TGTGCCAGCTCCCGGGACAGAAATAATGAAAAACTGTTTTTT.

This chain links TRBV27 with TRBJ2-5; tentative D call: TRBD1 (6 bases). Germline CDR1 MNHEY, CDR2 SMNVEV (reference sequence). The CDR3 totals 17 residues. Deletions cut 4 bases from V and 0 bases from J, with 18 bases between. CDR3 protein: CASSSTRTGSYQETQYF. The CDR3 DNA reads TGTGCCAGCAGTTCAACTCGAACAGGGTCGTACCAAGAGACCCAGTACTTC.

The V and J genes are TRBV10-3 and TRBJ2-2; no clear D. Germline V gene lookup returns CDR1 ENHRY and CDR2 SYGVKD. V was clipped by 7 bases and J by 1 base, with 10 bases between them. This CDR3 is built from 14 residues. The CDR3 nucleotides read TGTGCCATCACCCCCCGCGGGAACACCGGGGAGCTGTTTTTT. Translated: CAITPRGNTGELFF.

The chain combines TRBV20-1 with TRBJ2-1; 10 nucleotides line up with TRBD2. The CDR3 is 15 amino acids. J lost 3 bases, V lost 3 bases, and 5 bases had no gene match. The V gene's germline CDR1 is DFQATT and CDR2 SNEGSKA (reference sequence). CDR3: CSASRLAGDYNEQFF. Here the CDR3 DNA reads TGCAGTGCTAGTAGGCTAGCGGGGGACTACAATGAGCAGTTCTTC.

The chain carries TRBV4-1 and TRBJ1-3, with 8 bases identical to TRBD1. V was pared by 4 bases and J by 0 bases, with 11 bases of the junction left unmatched. Germline V gene sequence: CDR1 MGHRA, CDR2 YSYEKL. The CDR3 is made up of 18 amino acids. DNA of the CDR3: TGCGCCAGCAGCCCCTGGGACAGGCGGAATGACTCTGGAAACACCATATATTTT. Translating gives CASSPWDRRNDSGNTIYF.

The V gene is TRBV2, the J gene TRBJ2-3; 13 bases agree with TRBD2. The trim removed 4 bases at V and 8 bases at J, leaving 9 bases unmatched. CDR3 size: 16 residues. Germline V gene sequence: CDR1 SNHLY, CDR2 FYNNEI. The CDR3 DNA follows: TGTGCCAGCAGTGTTGGGACTAGCGGGGTCACGTCTACGCAGTATTTT. It yields the protein CASSVGTSGVTSTQYF.

The chain uses TRBV24-1 and TRBJ2-1; no clear D. The V end was cut by 7 bases, the J end by 5 bases, with 5 bases between. The CDR3 totals 11 residues. Germline CDR1 and CDR2: KGHDR and SFDVKD. The DNA for the CDR3 is TGTGCCACCAGCAGAGACAATGAGCAGTTCTTC. Protein: CATSRDNEQFF.

V usage is TRBV19 and J usage is TRBJ2-3; 11 positions match TRBD2. Germline CDR1 and CDR2: LNHDA and SQIVND (reference sequence). V lost 4 bases to trimming and J lost 7 bases; unmatched junction nucleotides: 16. This CDR3 is 18 amino acids long. This CDR3 reads CASSTPAATSGARNTQYF. CDR3 sequence (DNA): TGTGCCAGTAGTACCCCGGCCGCGACTAGCGGGGCTAGAAATACGCAGTATTTT. Based on the CDR3 plus reference TRBV19 and TRBJ2-3, the full variable domain is DGGITQSPKYLFRKEGQNVTLSCEQNLNHDAMYWYRQDPGQGLRLIYYSQIVNDFQKGDIAEGYSVSREKKESFPLTVTSAQKNPTAFYLCASSTPAATSGARNTQYFGPGTRLTVL.